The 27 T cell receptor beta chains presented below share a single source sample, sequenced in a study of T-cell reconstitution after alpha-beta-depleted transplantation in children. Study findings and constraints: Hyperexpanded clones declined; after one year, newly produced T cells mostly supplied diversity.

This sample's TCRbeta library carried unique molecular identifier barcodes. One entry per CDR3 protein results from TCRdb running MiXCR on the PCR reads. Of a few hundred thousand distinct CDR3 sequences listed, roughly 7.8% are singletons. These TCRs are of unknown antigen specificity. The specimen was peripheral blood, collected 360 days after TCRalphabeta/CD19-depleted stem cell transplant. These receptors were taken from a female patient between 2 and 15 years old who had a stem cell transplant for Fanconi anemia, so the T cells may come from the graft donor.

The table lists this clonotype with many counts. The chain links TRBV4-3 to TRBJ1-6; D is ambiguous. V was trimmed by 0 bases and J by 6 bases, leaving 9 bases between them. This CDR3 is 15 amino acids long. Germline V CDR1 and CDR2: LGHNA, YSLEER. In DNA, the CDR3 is TGCGCCAGCAGCCAAGATCCACAGATTAATTCACCCCTCCACTTT. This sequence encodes CASSQDPQINSPLHF.

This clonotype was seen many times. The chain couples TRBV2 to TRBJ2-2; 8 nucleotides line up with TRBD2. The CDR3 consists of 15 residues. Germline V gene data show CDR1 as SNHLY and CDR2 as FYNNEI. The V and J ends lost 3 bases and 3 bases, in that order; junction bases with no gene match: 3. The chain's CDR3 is CASSDSGVDTGELFF. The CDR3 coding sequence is TGTGCCAGCAGTGATAGCGGGGTCGACACCGGGGAGCTGTTTTTT.

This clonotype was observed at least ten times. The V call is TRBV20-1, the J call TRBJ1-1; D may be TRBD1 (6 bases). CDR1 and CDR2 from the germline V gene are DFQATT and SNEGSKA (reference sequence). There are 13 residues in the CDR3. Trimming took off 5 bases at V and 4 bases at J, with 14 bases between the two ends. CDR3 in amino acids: CSAPGTGATEAFF. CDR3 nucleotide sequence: TGCAGTGCTCCCGGGACGGGGGCCACTGAAGCTTTCTTT.

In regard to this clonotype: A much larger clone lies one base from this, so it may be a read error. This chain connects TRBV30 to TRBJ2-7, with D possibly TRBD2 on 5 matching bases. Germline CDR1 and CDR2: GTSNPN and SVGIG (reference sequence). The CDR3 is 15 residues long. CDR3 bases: TGTGCCAGGAGGCGCGGGTTGGTTTCCGGGTACGAGCAGTACTTC. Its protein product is CARRRGLVSGYEQYF.

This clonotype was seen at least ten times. The CDR3 is CSAGTSGVYNEQFF. The CDR3, as DNA: TGCAGTGCGGGGACTAGCGGGGTATACAATGAGCAGTTCTTC. The genes are TRBV20-1 and TRBJ2-1, with 13 bases fitting TRBD2. The CDR3 extends over 14 amino acids. The germline gives CDR1 DFQATT, CDR2 SNEGSKA (reference sequence). Trimming at V came to 6 bases and at J to 4 bases, leaving 3 bases not matched to a gene.

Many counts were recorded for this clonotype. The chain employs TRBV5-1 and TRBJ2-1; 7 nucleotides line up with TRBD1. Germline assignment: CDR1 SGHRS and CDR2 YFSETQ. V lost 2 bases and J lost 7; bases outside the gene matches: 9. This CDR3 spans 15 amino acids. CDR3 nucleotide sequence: TGCGCCAGCAGCTTTAGGACAGGTGTGGAGAATGAGCAGTTCTTC. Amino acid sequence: CASSFRTGVENEQFF.

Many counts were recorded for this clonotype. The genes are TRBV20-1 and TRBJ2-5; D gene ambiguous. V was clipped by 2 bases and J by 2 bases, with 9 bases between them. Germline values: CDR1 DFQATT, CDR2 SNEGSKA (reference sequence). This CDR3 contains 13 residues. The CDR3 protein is CSARMGPQETQYF. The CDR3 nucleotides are TGCAGTGCTAGAATGGGCCCTCAAGAGACCCAGTACTTC.

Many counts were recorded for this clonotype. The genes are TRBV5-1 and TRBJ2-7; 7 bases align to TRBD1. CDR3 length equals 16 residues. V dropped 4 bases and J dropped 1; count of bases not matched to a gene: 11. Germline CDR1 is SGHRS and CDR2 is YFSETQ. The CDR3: CASSLAGTAGSYEQYF. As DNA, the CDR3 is TGCGCCAGCAGCCTGGCCGGGACAGCTGGGTCCTACGAGCAGTACTTC.

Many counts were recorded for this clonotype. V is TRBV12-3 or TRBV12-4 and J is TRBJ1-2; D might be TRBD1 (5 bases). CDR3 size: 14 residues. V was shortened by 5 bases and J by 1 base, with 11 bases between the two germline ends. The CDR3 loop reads CASSEDSFNYGYTF. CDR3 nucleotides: TGTGCCAGCAGTGAAGACAGCTTTAACTATGGCTACACCTTC.

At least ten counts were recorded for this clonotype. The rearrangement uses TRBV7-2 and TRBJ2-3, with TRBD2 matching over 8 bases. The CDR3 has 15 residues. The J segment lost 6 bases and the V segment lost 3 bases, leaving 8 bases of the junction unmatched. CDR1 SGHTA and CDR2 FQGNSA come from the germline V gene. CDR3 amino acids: CASSFTSGSFDTQYF. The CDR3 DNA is TGTGCCAGCAGCTTTACCAGCGGGAGTTTCGATACGCAGTATTTT.

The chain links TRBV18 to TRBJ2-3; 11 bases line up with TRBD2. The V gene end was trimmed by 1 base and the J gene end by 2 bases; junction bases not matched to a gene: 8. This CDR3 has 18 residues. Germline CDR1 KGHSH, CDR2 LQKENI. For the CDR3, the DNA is TGTGCCAGCTCACCACTGCACACTAGCGGGGGTAACACAGATACGCAGTATTTT. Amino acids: CASSPLHTSGGNTDTQYF.

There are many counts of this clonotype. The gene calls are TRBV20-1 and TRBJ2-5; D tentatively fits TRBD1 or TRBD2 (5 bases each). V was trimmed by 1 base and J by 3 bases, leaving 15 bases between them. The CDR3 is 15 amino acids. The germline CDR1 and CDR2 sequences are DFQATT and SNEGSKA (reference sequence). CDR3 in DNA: TGCAGTGCTAGAGTGTGGGGGAGCCCAAAAGAGACCCAGTACTTC. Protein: CSARVWGSPKETQYF.

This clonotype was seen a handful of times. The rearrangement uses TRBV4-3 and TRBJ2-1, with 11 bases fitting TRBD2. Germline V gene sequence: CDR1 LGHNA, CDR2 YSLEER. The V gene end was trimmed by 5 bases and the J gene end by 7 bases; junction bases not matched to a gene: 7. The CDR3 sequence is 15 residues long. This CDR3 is CASSVLAGAKNEQFF. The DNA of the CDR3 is TGCGCCAGCAGCGTACTAGCGGGGGCCAAGAATGAGCAGTTCTTC.

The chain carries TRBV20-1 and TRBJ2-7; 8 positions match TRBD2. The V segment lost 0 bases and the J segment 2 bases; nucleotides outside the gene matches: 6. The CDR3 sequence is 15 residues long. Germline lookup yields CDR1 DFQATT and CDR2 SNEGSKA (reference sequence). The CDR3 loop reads CSARESGGSPYEQYF. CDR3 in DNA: TGCAGTGCTAGAGAGAGCGGGGGTTCCCCCTACGAGCAGTACTTC.

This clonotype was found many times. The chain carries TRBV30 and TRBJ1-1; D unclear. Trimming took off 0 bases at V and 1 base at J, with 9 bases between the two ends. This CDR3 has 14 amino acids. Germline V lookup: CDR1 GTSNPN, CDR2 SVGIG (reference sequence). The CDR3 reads CAWSVVQSNTEAFF. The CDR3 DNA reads TGTGCCTGGAGTGTGGTTCAGTCGAACACTGAAGCTTTCTTT. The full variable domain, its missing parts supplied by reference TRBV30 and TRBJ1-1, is SQTIHQWPATLVQPVGSPLSLECTVEGTSNPNLYWYRQAAGRGLQLLFYSVGIGQISSEVPQNLSASRPQDRQFILSSKKLLLSDSGFYLCAWSVVQSNTEAFFGQGTRLTVV.

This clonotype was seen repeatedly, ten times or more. Here the CDR3 reads CASSLVSSGDYNEQFF. The CDR3 DNA is TGCGCCAGCAGCTTGGTGTCTAGCGGGGACTACAATGAGCAGTTCTTC. The chain uses TRBV5-1 and TRBJ2-1; 9 bases fit TRBD2. V lost 0 bases to trimming and J lost 3 bases; unmatched junction nucleotides: 4. The germline CDR1 and CDR2 sequences are SGHRS and YFSETQ. CDR3 length: 16 amino acids.

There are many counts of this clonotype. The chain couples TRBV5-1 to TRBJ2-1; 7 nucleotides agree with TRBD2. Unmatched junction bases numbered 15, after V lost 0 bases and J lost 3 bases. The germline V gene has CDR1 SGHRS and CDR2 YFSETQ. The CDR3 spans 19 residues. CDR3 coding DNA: TGCGCCAGCAGCTTGGGAGCTAGCGGAGGCCGCCTTCTCTACAATGAGCAGTTCTTC. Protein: CASSLGASGGRLLYNEQFF.

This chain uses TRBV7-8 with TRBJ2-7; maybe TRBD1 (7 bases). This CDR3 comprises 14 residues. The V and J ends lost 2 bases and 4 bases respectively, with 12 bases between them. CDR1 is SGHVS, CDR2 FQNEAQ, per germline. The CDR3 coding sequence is TGTGCCAGCAGCTTACCCAGGGGGAGGTACGAGCAGTACTTC. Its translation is CASSLPRGRYEQYF. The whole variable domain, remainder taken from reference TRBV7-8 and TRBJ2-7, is GAGVSQSPRYKVAKRGQDVALRCDPISGHVSLFWYQQALGQGPEFLTYFQNEAQLDKSGLPSDRFFAERPEGSVSTLKIQRTQQEDSAVYLCASSLPRGRYEQYFGPGTRLTVT.

Here the CDR3 DNA reads TGTGCCAGCAGCTTAACTTGGTTTGGGCCGGGGGCGAACACCGGGGAGCTGTTTTTT. It encodes CASSLTWFGPGANTGELFF. The chain is built from TRBV7-3 and TRBJ2-2; D might be TRBD2 (6 bases). Germline V gene sequence: CDR1 SGHTA, CDR2 FQGTGA. The CDR3 length is 19 residues. Trimming left V 0 bases short and J 0 bases short, with 17 bases between.

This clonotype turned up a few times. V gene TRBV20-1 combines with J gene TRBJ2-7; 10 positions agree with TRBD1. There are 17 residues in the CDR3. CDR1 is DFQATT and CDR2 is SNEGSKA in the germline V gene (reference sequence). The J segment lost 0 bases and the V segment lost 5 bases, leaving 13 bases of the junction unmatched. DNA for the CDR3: TGCAGTGCTTCGGGGCTGCTGACAGGGGGCAGCTCCTACGAGCAGTACTTC. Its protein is CSASGLLTGGSSYEQYF.

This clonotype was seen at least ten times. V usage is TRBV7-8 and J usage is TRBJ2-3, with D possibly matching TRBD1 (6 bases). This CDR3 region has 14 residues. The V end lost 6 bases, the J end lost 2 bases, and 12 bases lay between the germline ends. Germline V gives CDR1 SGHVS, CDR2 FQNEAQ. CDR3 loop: CASSRRDNTDTQYF. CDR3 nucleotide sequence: TGTGCCAGCAGTCGTAGGGACAACACAGATACGCAGTATTTT.

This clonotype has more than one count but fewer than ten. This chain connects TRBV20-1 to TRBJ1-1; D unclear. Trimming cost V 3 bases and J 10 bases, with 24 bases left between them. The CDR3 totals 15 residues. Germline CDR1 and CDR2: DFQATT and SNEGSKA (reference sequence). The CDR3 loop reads CSASSPEEWWRGAFF. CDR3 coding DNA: TGCAGTGCTAGTTCTCCTGAGGAGTGGTGGCGTGGAGCTTTCTTT.

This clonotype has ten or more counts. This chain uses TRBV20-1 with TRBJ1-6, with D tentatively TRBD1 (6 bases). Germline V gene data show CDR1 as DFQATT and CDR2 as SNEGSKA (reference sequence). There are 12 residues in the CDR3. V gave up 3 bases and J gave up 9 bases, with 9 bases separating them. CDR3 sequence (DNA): TGCAGTGCTAGGGGGGGCGGTTCACCCCTCCACTTT. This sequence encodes CSARGGGSPLHF.

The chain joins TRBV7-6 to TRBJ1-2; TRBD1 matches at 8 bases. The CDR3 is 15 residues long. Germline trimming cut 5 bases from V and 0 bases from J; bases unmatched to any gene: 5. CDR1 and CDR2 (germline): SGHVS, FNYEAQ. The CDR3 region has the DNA TGTGCCAGCAGCCCCGGGACAGGCACTAACTATGGCTACACCTTC. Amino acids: CASSPGTGTNYGYTF.

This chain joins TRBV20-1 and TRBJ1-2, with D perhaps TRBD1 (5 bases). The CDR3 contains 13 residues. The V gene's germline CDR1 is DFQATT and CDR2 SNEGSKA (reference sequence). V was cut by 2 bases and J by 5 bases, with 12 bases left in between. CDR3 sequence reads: CSARSGGFYGYTF. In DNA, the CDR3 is TGCAGTGCTAGATCGGGGGGGTTTTATGGCTACACCTTC.

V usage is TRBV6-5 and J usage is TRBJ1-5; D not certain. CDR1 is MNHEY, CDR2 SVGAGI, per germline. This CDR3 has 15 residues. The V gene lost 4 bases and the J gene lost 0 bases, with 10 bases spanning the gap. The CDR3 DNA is TGTGCCAGCAGTTTCCAACCTCATAGCAATCAGCCCCAGCATTTT. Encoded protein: CASSFQPHSNQPQHF.

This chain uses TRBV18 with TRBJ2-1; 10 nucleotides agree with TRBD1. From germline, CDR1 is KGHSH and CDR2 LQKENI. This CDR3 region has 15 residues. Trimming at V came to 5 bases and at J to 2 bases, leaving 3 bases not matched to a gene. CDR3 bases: TGTGCCAGCTCAACCGGGACAGGGGCCTACAATGAGCAGTTCTTC. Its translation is CASSTGTGAYNEQFF.